Sequencing of this TCR beta chain was carried out in a study of shared clonotypes between healthy human individuals. At the deep level, the assay was run. Profiled with immunoSEQ multiplex PCR; TCRdb holds only in-frame clones, not every one. The sample carries 2 million to 2.5 million clones, 95% recorded once. The V segment lost 10 bases and the J segment 7 bases; nucleotides outside the gene matches: 12. CDR3 length equals 15 residues. Germline V gene lookup returns CDR1 ENHRY and CDR2 SYGVKD. Into CD45RA+ naive and CD45RA-negative memory subsets, the CD4+ cells were split. This TCR was recovered from a man aged 18 to 30 in good health. The sample comprised naive CD4+ T cells sorted from blood. Stated subset: CD45RA+ positively selected. V usage is TRBV10-3 and J usage is TRBJ1-6, with 8 bases that match TRBD1. CDR3 in DNA: TGTGCCACGCGTCCGGACGACAGGGGAAATTCACCCCTCCACTTT. It specifies CATRPDDRGNSPLHF.